This TCR beta chain emerged from a study of T cells in tumors after PD-1 blockade. Study at large: Patients had no prior checkpoint blockade, systemic immunosuppressants, or anti-cancer therapy within 4 weeks.

Time point given: first of two post-therapy site-matched biopsies roughly 2 months apart. Clones were sequenced by immunoSEQ multiplex PCR, and TCRdb holds only the in-frame ones, with some missing. The sample has fewer than 3,000 clones; 60% to 80% are singletons. The CDR3 consists of 15 residues. V shed 0 bases and J 5 bases; nucleotides not matched to a gene: 6. Germline V gene sequence: CDR1 LGHNA, CDR2 YNFKEQ. Specimen: tumor tissue, collected after anti-PD-1 treatment. The chain is built from TRBV4-2 and TRBJ1-2; 7 nucleotides line up with TRBD1. The source is a human donor with basal cell carcinoma. The CDR3 here is CASSQDTGDLYGYTF. The DNA for the CDR3 is TGTGCCAGCAGCCAAGACACAGGGGACTTATATGGCTACACCTTC.